Below, 9 T cell receptor beta chains from the same sample are listed, as sequenced in a study of technical replicates of blood from a few donors. Clones were sequenced by immunoSEQ multiplex PCR, and TCRdb holds only the in-frame ones, with some missing. The sample includes approximately 73,000 clones, 85% to 95% of them seen just once. Sequencing used T cells isolated from PBMCs. The receptors originated from a human donor in good health.

This chain uses TRBV6-5 with TRBJ2-1; D remains unclear. Per germline, CDR1 MNHEY and CDR2 SVGAGI. CDR3 length: 14 amino acids. Between the trimmed V and J ends, which lost 6 bases and 7 bases, there was a span of 16 bases. The CDR3 sequence: CASSNAGPINEQFF. The CDR3 coding sequence is TGTGCCAGCAGCAATGCTGGGCCTATTAATGAGCAGTTCTTC.

This clone was recorded only once. This chain joins TRBV4-1 and TRBJ1-5; 8 nucleotides agree with TRBD1. The CDR3 has 14 residues. Germline V gives CDR1 MGHRA, CDR2 YSYEKL. V lost 2 bases, J lost 6 bases, and 3 bases stayed unmatched. CDR3 region: CASSQLTGAQPQHF. The CDR3 DNA is TGCGCCAGCAGCCAACTGACAGGGGCTCAGCCCCAGCATTTT.

This chain joins TRBV15 and TRBJ2-2, with 10 bases aligning to TRBD2. CDR1 and CDR2 from the germline V gene are LNHNV and YYDKDF (reference sequence). The CDR3 sequence is 18 residues long. V lost 0 bases, J lost 6 bases, and 10 bases stayed unmatched. CDR3 residues: CATSRDRGSGRYPGELFF. In DNA form, the CDR3 reads TGTGCCACCAGCAGAGATAGGGGTAGCGGGAGGTATCCCGGGGAGCTGTTTTTT. Full variable domain (missing parts from reference TRBV15 and TRBJ2-2): DAMVIQNPRYQVTQFGKPVTLSCSQTLNHNVMYWYQQKSSQAPKLLFHYYDKDFNNEADTPDNFQSRRPNTSFCFLDIRSPGLGDTAMYLCATSRDRGSGRYPGELFFGEGSRLTVL.

The V and J genes are TRBV28 and TRBJ2-5; 7 positions agree with TRBD2. The CDR3 is 14 residues long. Losses at the gene ends were 7 bases for V and 5 bases for J; bases not matched to a gene: 10. The germline CDR1 and CDR2 sequences are MDHEN and SYDVKM. Written as DNA, the CDR3 is TGTGCCAGCAACAGACTTCTCGGGGGGGAGACCCAGTACTTC. This gives the protein CASNRLLGGETQYF. The whole variable domain, filled in from reference TRBV28 and TRBJ2-5, reads DVKVTQSSRYLVKRTGEKVFLECVQDMDHENMFWYRQDPGLGLRLIYFSYDVKMKEKGDIPEGYSVSREKKERFSLILESASTNQTSMYLCASNRLLGGETQYFGPGTRLLVL.

This clone occurred once. This rearrangement joins TRBV18 to TRBJ2-5, with D possibly being TRBD2 (6 bases). Germline V lookup: CDR1 KGHSH, CDR2 LQKENI. The CDR3 has 14 residues. V dropped 5 bases and J dropped 4 bases, with 14 bases sitting between them. CDR3 DNA: TGTGCCAGCTCAGAGAGGGGAGGCCCAGAGACCCAGTACTTC. Protein: CASSERGGPETQYF.

DNA of the CDR3: TGCAGCTCGAGCTCCTACAATGAGCAGTTCTTC. Translated, it gives CSSSSYNEQFF. V and J are TRBV20-1 and TRBJ2-1; no clear D. The V gene's germline CDR1 is DFQATT and CDR2 SNEGSKA (reference sequence). The CDR3 sequence is 11 residues long.

The chain carries TRBV6-5 and TRBJ2-7; TRBD1 might be the D (5 bases). The CDR3 spans 14 residues. The germline V and J ends were trimmed by 0 bases and 2 bases, with 8 bases remaining between them. The germline V gene encodes CDR1 MNHEY and CDR2 SVGAGI. CDR3 DNA sequence: TGTGCCAGCAGTTACTCAGGGGCGGCCTACGAGCAGTACTTC. Its translation is CASSYSGAAYEQYF.

The chain recombines TRBV4-3 with TRBJ1-1, with D uncertain. Germline V gene sequence: CDR1 LGHNA, CDR2 YSLEER. This CDR3 comprises 13 residues. Trimming cost V 7 bases and J 0 bases, with 9 bases left between them. The CDR3 DNA sequence: TGCGCCAGCAAGGTTGACATGAACACTGAAGCTTTCTTT. This encodes CASKVDMNTEAFF.

The chain carries TRBV11-2 and TRBJ1-2; TRBD1 might be the D (5 bases). V was shortened by 5 bases and J by 2 bases, with 9 bases between the two germline ends. The CDR3 contains 13 residues. Per the germline V gene, CDR1 is SGHAT and CDR2 is FQNNGV. The DNA of the CDR3 is TGTGCCAGCAGCCGCAGGGAAAACTATGGCTACACCTTC. It yields the protein CASSRRENYGYTF.